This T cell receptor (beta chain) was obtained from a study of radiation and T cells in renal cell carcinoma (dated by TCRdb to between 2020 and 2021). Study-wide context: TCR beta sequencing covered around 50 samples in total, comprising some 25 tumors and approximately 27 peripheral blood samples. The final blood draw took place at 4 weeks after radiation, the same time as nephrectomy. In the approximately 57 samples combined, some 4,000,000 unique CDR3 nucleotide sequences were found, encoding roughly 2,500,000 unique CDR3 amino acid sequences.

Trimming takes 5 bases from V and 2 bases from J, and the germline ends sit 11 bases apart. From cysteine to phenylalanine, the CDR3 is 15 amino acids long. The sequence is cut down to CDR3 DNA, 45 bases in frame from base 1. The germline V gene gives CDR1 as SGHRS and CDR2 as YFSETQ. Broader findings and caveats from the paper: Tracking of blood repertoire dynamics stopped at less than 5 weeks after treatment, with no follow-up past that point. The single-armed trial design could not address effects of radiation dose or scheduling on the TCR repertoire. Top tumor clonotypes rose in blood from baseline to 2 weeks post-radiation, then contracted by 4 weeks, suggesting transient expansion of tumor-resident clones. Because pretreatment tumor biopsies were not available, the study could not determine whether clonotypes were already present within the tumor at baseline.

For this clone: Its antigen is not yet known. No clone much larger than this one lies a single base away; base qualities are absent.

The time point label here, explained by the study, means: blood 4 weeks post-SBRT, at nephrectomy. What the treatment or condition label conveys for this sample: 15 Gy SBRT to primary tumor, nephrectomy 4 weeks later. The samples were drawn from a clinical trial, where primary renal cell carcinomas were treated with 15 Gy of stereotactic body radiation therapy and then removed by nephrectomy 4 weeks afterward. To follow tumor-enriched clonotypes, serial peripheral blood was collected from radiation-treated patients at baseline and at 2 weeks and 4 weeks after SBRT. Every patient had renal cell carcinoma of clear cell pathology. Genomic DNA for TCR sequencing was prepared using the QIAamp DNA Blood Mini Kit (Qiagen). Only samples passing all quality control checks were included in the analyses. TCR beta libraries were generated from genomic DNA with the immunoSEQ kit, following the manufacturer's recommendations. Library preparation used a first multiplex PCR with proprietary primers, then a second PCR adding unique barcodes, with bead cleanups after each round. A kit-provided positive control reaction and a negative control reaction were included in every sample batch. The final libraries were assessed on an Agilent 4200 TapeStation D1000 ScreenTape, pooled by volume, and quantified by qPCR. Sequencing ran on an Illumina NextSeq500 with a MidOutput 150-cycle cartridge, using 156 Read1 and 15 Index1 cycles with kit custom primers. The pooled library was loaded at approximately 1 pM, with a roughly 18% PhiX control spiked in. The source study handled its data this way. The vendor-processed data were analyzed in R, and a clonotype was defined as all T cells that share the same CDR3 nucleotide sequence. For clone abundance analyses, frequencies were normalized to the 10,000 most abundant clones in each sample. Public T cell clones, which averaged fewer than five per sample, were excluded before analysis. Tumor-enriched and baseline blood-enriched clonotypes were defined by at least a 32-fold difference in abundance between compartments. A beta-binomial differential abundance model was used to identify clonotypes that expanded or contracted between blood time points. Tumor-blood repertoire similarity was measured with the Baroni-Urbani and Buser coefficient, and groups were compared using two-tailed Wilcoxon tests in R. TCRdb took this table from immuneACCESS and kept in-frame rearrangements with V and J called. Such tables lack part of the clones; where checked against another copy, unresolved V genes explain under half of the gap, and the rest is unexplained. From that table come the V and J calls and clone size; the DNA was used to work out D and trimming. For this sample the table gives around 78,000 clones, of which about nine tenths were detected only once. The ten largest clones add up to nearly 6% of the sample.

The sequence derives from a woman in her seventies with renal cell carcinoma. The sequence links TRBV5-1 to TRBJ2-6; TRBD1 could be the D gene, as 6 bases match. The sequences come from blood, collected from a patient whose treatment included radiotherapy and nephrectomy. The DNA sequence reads TGCGCCAGCAGGGCAGGGGTCACTGGGGCCAACGTCCTGACTTTC. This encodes CASRAGVTGANVLTF.